Following are 22 T cell receptor beta chains from one sample sequenced in a study of blood T cell repertoires in COVID-19 (dated by TCRdb to 2020 to 2022). The library was made by the immunoSEQ multiplex PCR assay. TCRdb's version of the immuneACCESS table is confined to in-frame rearrangements and falls short of the full clone set. An unresolved V gene accounts for under half of the shortfall where checked; the remainder is of unknown origin. This sample comprises about 300,000 clones, around 83% of them detected only once. The ten largest clones capture about 1.2% of the sample. The specimen sequenced was peripheral blood. These receptors originate from a woman aged 45-59 years with acute or convalescent COVID-19.

This rearrangement joins TRBV5-4 to TRBJ1-6, with 7 bases that match TRBD1. There are 14 residues in the CDR3. Germline V gene lookup returns CDR1 SGHNT and CDR2 YYREEE (reference sequence). J lost 9 bases, V lost 3 bases, and 6 bases had no gene match. The CDR3 DNA sequence: TGTGCCAGCAGCTACGAGACAGGGAGTTCACCCCTCCACTTT. Its protein product is CASSYETGSSPLHF. The variable domain in full, with the rest retrieved from reference TRBV5-4 and TRBJ1-6, is ETGVTQSPTHLIKTRGQQVTLRCSSQSGHNTVSWYQQALGQGPQFIFQYYREEENGRGNFPPRFSGLQFPNYSSELNVNALELDDSALYLCASSYETGSSPLHFGNGTRLTVT.

This chain connects TRBV7-9 to TRBJ1-1; the match to TRBD1 covers 11 bases. Germline V gives CDR1 SEHNR, CDR2 FQNEAQ (reference sequence). Germline trimming cut 4 bases from V and 11 bases from J; bases unmatched to any gene: 6. This CDR3 is 13 amino acids long. The CDR3: CASSSGQGARAFF. DNA of the CDR3: TGTGCCAGCAGCTCCGGACAGGGGGCGCGGGCTTTCTTT.

The rearrangement joins TRBV5-4 to TRBJ1-1; 10 bases fit TRBD1. This CDR3 spans 17 amino acids. CDR1 and CDR2 (germline): SGHNT, YYREEE (reference sequence). The trim removed 0 bases at V and 5 bases at J, leaving 10 bases unmatched. CDR3 region: CASSLGGQGLWGTEAFF. The CDR3 DNA sequence: TGTGCCAGCAGCTTGGGGGGACAGGGGCTATGGGGAACTGAAGCTTTCTTT.

This clone was found once. CDR3: CAWSRAFGTDTQYF. The DNA of the CDR3 is TGTGCCTGGAGTAGAGCCTTTGGCACAGATACGCAGTATTTT. This chain joins TRBV30 and TRBJ2-3; no definite D call. V lost 2 bases to trimming and J lost 1 base, with 10 bases between them. CDR1 is GTSNPN, CDR2 SVGIG, per germline (reference sequence). CDR3 size: 14 residues. Variable domain in full (rest from reference TRBV30 and TRBJ2-3): SQTIHQWPATLVQPVGSPLSLECTVEGTSNPNLYWYRQAAGRGLQLLFYSVGIGQISSEVPQNLSASRPQDRQFILSSKKLLLSDSGFYLCAWSRAFGTDTQYFGPGTRLTVL.

The rearrangement joins TRBV11-2 to TRBJ1-6; 8 nucleotides agree with TRBD1. V dropped 3 bases and J dropped 7; count of bases not matched to a gene: 5. Germline V gene data show CDR1 as SGHAT and CDR2 as FQNNGV. The CDR3 extends over 15 amino acids. CDR3 amino acids: CASSFGQGGNSPLHF. The CDR3 bases are TGTGCCAGCAGCTTCGGACAGGGAGGGAATTCACCCCTCCACTTT.

The chain employs TRBV2 and TRBJ1-6; 9 nucleotides line up with TRBD1. V shed 6 bases and J 9 bases; nucleotides not matched to a gene: 9. The CDR3 sequence is 15 residues long. Germline V gives CDR1 SNHLY, CDR2 FYNNEI. The CDR3 region is CASSAGQGLGSPLHF. The CDR3 region has the DNA TGTGCCAGCAGCGCGGGACAGGGTTTGGGTTCACCCCTCCACTTT.

The chain has TRBV6-4 and TRBJ2-1; 7 nucleotides match TRBD2. The length of the CDR3 is 13 residues. V lost 8 bases to trimming and J lost 8 bases; unmatched junction nucleotides: 9. Germline V lookup: CDR1 MRHNA, CDR2 SNTAGT. For the CDR3, the DNA is TGTGCCAGCGGGAGGGAATCCTCGTATGAGCAGTTCTTC. It is translated as CASGRESSYEQFF.

The chain combines TRBV3-1 (or the pseudogene TRBV3-2) with TRBJ2-5, with 9 bases lining up with TRBD1. V trimming: 3 bases; J trimming: 4 bases; junction bases outside the gene matches: 3. CDR3 length equals 14 residues. The germline gives CDR1 LGHDT, CDR2 YNNKEL (reference sequence). The CDR3 coding sequence is TGTGCCAGCAGCCAGGGACAGGGTACAGAGACCCAGTACTTC. Amino acid sequence: CASSQGQGTETQYF.

The chain couples TRBV6-6 to TRBJ2-1; weak D call: TRBD1 (6 bases). The CDR3 sequence is 16 residues long. V lost 5 bases to trimming and J lost 0 bases, with 14 bases between them. Looked up from germline, CDR1 is MNHNY and CDR2 is SVGAGI (reference sequence). The CDR3 bases are TGTGCCAGCAGTCCGACAGGACCAAACTCCTACAATGAGCAGTTCTTC. Amino acids: CASSPTGPNSYNEQFF.

The J gene is TRBJ2-2, the V gene TRBV5-4; the D gene is possibly TRBD1 (6 bases). Trimming cost V 4 bases and J 2 bases, with 12 bases left between them. Germline values: CDR1 SGHNT, CDR2 YYREEE (reference sequence). The CDR3 extends over 15 amino acids. The CDR3 DNA reads as TGTGCCAGCAGCCCTGGGGGCGGTAACACCGGGGAGCTGTTTTTT. This sequence encodes CASSPGGGNTGELFF.

The rearrangement joins TRBV7-2 to TRBJ1-6, with a tentative D call TRBD1 (5 bases). The CDR3 spans 19 residues. The V gene lost 5 bases and the J gene lost 0 bases, with 20 bases spanning the gap. The V gene's germline CDR1 is SGHTA and CDR2 FQGNSA. For the CDR3, the DNA is TGTGCCAGCAGCGGAATATACCGGGGGTCTAGCTCCTATAATTCACCCCTCCACTTT. The encoded protein is CASSGIYRGSSSYNSPLHF.

This clone was picked up one time. The J gene is TRBJ1-5, the V gene TRBV9; D uncertain. The CDR3 is 15 residues long. Germline V CDR1 and CDR2: SGDLS, YYNGEE. The germline V and J ends were trimmed by 0 bases and 6 bases, with 13 bases remaining between them. DNA for the CDR3: TGTGCCAGCAGCGTAGGTAGCAGCATCGGTCAGCCCCAGCATTTT. It specifies CASSVGSSIGQPQHF.

Here the CDR3 reads CASSEAGNKGNEKLFF. The DNA of the CDR3 is TGCGCCAGCAGTGAGGCCGGGAACAAAGGAAATGAAAAACTGTTTTTT. The chain recombines TRBV10-2 with TRBJ1-4; D ambiguous. The CDR3 consists of 16 residues. Trimming pared 2 bases from V and 5 bases from J, leaving 15 bases between. CDR1 is WSHSY and CDR2 is SAAADI in the germline V gene.

The rearrangement joins TRBV11-2 to TRBJ2-3; 10 nucleotides line up with TRBD1. J gave up 6 bases and V 5 bases, and 11 bases lay outside the gene matches. There are 16 residues in the CDR3. The V gene's germline CDR1 is SGHAT and CDR2 FQNNGV. In DNA form, the CDR3 reads TGTGCCAGCAGCCGTGTTGGGACAGGGGTTCCCGATACGCAGTATTTT. It codes for CASSRVGTGVPDTQYF.

The chain couples TRBV4-1 to TRBJ1-2, with TRBD1 matching 7 bases. Germline assignment: CDR1 MGHRA and CDR2 YSYEKL. J gave up 4 bases and V 2 bases, and 13 bases lay outside the gene matches. The CDR3 is made up of 17 amino acids. DNA for the CDR3: TGCGCCAGCAGCCAAACGTGGCCCGGGACAGCCTTCTATGGCTACACCTTC. As protein: CASSQTWPGTAFYGYTF.

V and J are TRBV12-5 and TRBJ2-6; D gene unclear. The V gene lost 1 base and the J gene lost 0 bases, with 10 bases spanning the gap. CDR1 is LGHNT and CDR2 is FRNRAP in the germline V gene. This CDR3 spans 17 amino acids. The CDR3 sequence is CASGLAPSDSGANVLTF. CDR3 DNA sequence: TGTGCTAGTGGTTTGGCCCCCTCAGACTCTGGGGCCAACGTCCTGACTTTC.

This chain links TRBV5-5 with TRBJ2-3; tentative D call: TRBD1 (6 bases). V lost 4 bases and J lost 1, with 13 bases in between. The CDR3 covers 15 residues. Per germline, CDR1 SGHKS and CDR2 YYEKEE (reference sequence). Here the CDR3 DNA reads TGTGCCAGCAGCACAGTGACAGGACGCACAGATACGCAGTATTTT. Translating it yields CASSTVTGRTDTQYF.

The chain carries TRBV3-1 (or the pseudogene TRBV3-2) and TRBJ2-1, with 11 bases fitting TRBD1. Germline-derived CDR1 and CDR2 are LGHDT and YNNKEL (reference sequence). This CDR3 is 15 amino acids long. Losses at the gene ends were 7 bases for V and 4 bases for J; bases not matched to a gene: 6. The CDR3, as DNA: TGTGCCAGCACCCGAGGGACAGGGGGGTACAATGAGCAGTTCTTC. It translates to CASTRGTGGYNEQFF.

Concerning this clone itself: Other DNA sequences in the same sample also yield this CDR3. V gene TRBV7-9 combines with J gene TRBJ1-1; TRBD1 might be the D (5 bases). V lost 6 bases to trimming and J lost 1 base, with 9 bases between them. Germline V gene sequence: CDR1 SEHNR, CDR2 FQNEAQ (reference sequence). This CDR3 has 13 residues. Here the CDR3 reads CASSPRGNTEAFF. The CDR3 DNA reads TGTGCCAGCAGTCCTAGGGGGAACACTGAAGCTTTCTTT.

This clone came up a few times. The V call is TRBV20-1, the J call TRBJ1-4; no clear D. Germline V gene data show CDR1 as DFQATT and CDR2 as SNEGSKA (reference sequence). The length of the CDR3 is 10 residues. CDR3 loop: CSAEGEKLFF. DNA of the CDR3: TGCAGCGCCGAGGGCGAAAAACTGTTTTTT.

The chain is built from TRBV27 and TRBJ1-6; 8 nucleotides agree with TRBD1. Per germline, CDR1 MNHEY and CDR2 SMNVEV (reference sequence). The CDR3 is 14 residues long. V shed 3 bases and J 7 bases; nucleotides not matched to a gene: 2. The CDR3 sequence: CASSFRTGNSPLHF. CDR3 sequence (DNA): TGTGCCAGCAGTTTCCGGACAGGGAATTCACCCCTCCACTTT.

The chain has TRBV9 and TRBJ2-7; TRBD2 matches at 11 bases. CDR3 size: 13 residues. V shed 2 bases and J 6 bases; nucleotides not matched to a gene: 1. Germline CDR1 reads SGDLS; CDR2 reads YYNGEE. The DNA for the CDR3 is TGTGCCAGCAGCGTCCTAGCGGGAGGCGAGCAGTACTTC. The encoded protein is CASSVLAGGEQYF.